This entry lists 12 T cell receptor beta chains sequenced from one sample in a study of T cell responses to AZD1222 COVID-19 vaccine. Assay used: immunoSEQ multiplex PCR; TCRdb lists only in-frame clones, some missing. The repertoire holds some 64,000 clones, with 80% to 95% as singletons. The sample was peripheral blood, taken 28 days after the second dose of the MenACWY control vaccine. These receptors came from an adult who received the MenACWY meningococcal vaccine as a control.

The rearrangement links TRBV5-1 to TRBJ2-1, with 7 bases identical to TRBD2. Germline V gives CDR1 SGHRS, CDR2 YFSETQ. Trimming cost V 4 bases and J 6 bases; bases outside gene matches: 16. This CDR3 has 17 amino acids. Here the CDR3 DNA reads TGCGCCAGCAGCGGAAGCGGGGCTGGGTGGGGGGTCAATGAGCAGTTCTTC. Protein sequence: CASSGSGAGWGVNEQFF.

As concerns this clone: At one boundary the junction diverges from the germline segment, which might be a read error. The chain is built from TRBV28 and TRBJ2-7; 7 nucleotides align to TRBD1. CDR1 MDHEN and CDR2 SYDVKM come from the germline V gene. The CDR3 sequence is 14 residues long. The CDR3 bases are TGTGCCAGCATGTATGGGGACAGTTCCTCCGAGCAGTACTTC. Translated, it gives CASMYGDSSSEQYF. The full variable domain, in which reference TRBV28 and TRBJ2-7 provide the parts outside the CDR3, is DVKVTQSSRYLVKRTGEKVFLECVQDMDHENMFWYRQDPGLGLRLIYFSYDVKMKEKGDIPEGYSVSREKKERFSLILESASTNQTSMYLCASMYGDSSSEQYFGPGTRLTVT.

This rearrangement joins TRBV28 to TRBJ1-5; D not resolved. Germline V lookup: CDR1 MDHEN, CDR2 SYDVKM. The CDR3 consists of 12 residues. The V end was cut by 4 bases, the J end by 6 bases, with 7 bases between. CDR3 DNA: TGTGCCAGCAGTTCCCCTACTCAGCCCCAGCATTTT. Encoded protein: CASSSPTQPQHF.

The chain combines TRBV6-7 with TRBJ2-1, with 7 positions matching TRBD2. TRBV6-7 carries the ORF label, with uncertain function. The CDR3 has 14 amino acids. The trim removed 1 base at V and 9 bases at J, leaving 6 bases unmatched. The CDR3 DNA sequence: TGTGCCAGCAGTTACTGGGGGAGGGCTTCTGAGCAGTTCTTC. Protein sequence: CASSYWGRASEQFF.

The CDR3 DNA reads as TGTGCCAGCAGTTCCCGTAGGAGGGCCCTAGGGAATGAGCAGTTCTTC. This sequence encodes CASSSRRRALGNEQFF. V and J are TRBV13 and TRBJ2-1; maybe TRBD2 (6 bases). CDR3 length: 16 amino acids. The V end lost 6 bases, the J end lost 7 bases, and 22 bases lay between the germline ends. CDR1 is PRHDT and CDR2 is FYEKMQ in the germline V gene (reference sequence).

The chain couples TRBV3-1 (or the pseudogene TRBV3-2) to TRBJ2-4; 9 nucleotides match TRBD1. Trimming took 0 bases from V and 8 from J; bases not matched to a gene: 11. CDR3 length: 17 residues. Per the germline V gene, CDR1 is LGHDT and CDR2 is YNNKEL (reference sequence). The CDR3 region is CASSQDRSGQGIYIQYF. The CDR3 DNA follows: TGTGCCAGCAGCCAAGATAGGTCGGGACAGGGTATATACATTCAGTACTTC.

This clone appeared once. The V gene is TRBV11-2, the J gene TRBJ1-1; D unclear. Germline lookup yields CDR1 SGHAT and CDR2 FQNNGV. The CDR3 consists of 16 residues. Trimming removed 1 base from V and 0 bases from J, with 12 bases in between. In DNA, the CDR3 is TGTGCCAGCAGCTTAGTTGGGCCGGGCATGAACACTGAAGCTTTCTTT. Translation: CASSLVGPGMNTEAFF.

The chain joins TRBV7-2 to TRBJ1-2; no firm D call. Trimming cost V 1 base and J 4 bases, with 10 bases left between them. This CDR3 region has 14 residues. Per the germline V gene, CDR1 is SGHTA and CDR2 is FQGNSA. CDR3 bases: TGTGCCAGCAGCTTAGACGGCAGTTCCTATGGCTACACCTTC. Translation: CASSLDGSSYGYTF. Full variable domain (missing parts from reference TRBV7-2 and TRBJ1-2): GAGVSQSPSNKVTEKGKDVELRCDPISGHTALYWYRQSLGQGLEFLIYFQGNSAPDKSGLPSDRFSAERTGGSVSTLTIQRTQQEDSAVYLCASSLDGSSYGYTFGSGTRLTVV.

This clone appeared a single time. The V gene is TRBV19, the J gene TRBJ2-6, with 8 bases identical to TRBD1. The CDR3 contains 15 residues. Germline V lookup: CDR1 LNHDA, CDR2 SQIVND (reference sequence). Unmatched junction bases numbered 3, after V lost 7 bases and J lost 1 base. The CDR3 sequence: CASNRGTSGANVLTF. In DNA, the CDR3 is TGTGCCAGTAACAGGGGGACGTCTGGGGCCAACGTCCTGACTTTC.

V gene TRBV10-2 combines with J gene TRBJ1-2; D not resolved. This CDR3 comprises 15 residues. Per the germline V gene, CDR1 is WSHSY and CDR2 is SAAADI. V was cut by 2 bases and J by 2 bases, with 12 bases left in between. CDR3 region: CASSEPSLTNYGYTF. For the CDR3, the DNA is TGCGCCAGCAGTGAGCCCTCATTGACAAACTATGGCTACACCTTC.

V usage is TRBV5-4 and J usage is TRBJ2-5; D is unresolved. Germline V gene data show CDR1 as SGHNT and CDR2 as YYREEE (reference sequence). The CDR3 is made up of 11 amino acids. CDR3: CGVTNQETQYF. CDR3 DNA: TGTGGGGTTACTAACCAAGAGACCCAGTACTTC.

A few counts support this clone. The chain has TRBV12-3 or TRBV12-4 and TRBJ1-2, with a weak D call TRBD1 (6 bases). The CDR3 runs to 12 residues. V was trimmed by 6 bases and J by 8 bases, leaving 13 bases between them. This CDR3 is CASRPGTKGYTF. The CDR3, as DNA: TGTGCCAGCAGGCCCGGGACAAAGGGCTACACCTTC.